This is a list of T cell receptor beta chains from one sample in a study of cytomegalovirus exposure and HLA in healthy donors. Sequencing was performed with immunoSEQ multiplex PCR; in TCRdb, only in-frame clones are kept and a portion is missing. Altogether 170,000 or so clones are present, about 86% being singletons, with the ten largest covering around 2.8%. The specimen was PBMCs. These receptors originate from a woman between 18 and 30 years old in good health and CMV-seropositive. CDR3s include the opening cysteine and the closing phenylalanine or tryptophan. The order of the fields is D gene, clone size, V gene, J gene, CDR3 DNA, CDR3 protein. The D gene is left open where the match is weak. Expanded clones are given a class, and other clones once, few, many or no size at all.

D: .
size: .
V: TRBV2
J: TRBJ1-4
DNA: TGTGCCAGCACCACCTTAGGAGGAACAGGGACCGATGAAAAACTGTTTTTT
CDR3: CASTTLGGTGTDEKLFF

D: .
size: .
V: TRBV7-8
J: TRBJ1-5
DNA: TGTGCCAGCAGCTCCAGGGTCCAGGATCAGCCCCAGCATTTT
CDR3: CASSSRVQDQPQHF

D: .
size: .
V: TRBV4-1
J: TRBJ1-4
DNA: TGCGCCAGCAAATTAGTAGGGGCAACTAATGAAAAACTGTTTTTT
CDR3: CASKLVGATNEKLFF

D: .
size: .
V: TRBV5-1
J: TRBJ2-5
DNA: TGCGCCAGCAGCCGCGGGGACAGAAACCCAGAGAAAGAGACCCAGTACTTC
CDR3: CASSRGDRNPEKETQYF

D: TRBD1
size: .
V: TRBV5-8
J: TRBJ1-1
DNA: TGTGCCAGCAGCTTTGGTTTCCTCTGGACAGGGGACACTGAAGCTTTCTTT
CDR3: CASSFGFLWTGDTEAFF

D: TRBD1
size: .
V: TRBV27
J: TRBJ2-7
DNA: TGTGCCAGCACCTCAGGGACAGGGTGGCACGAGCAGTACTTC
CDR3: CASTSGTGWHEQYF

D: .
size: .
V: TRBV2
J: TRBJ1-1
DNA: TGTGCCAGCAGTCGGGGGTCCACCGTTGACACTGAAGCTTTCTTT
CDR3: CASSRGSTVDTEAFF

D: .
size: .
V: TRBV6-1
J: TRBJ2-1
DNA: TGTGCCAGCAGTGAAGCGCTAGGAGCGGAAATATACAATGAGCAGTTCTTC
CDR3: CASSEALGAEIYNEQFF

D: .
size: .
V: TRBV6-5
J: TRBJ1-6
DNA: TGTGCCAGCAGTTACGCAGGAAATTCACCCCTCCACTTT
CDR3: CASSYAGNSPLHF

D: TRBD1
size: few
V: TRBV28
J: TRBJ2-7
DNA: TGTGCCACGACTAGACCCACAGGGGGCGGATACGAGCAGTACTTC
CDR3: CATTRPTGGGYEQYF

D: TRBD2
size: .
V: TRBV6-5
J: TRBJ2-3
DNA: TGTGCCAGCAGTTACGGTACTAGCGGGGGAACAGATACGCAGTATTTT
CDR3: CASSYGTSGGTDTQYF

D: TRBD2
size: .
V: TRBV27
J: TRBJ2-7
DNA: TGTGCCAGCCGCACTAGCGGGGGCCCAACCTACGAGCAGTACTTC
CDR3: CASRTSGGPTYEQYF

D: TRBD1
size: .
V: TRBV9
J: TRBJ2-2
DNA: TGTGCCAGCAGCGTAGGGGACAGGGGCCCTCTCACCGGGGAGCTGTTTTTT
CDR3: CASSVGDRGPLTGELFF

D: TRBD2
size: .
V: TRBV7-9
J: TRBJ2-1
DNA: TGTGCCAGCAGCTTAGGCGGGGGGGCCTCGAACAATGAGCAGTTCTTC
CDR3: CASSLGGGASNNEQFF

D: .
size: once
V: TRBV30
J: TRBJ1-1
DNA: TGTGCCTGGGGGGGACACTCCAACACTGAAGCTTTCTTT
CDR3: CAWGGHSNTEAFF

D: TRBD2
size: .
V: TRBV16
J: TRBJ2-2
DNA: TGTGCCAGCAGCCAAGGCCAGCTAGCGGGGGGGCCACTCACCGGGGAGCTGTTTTTT
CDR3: CASSQGQLAGGPLTGELFF

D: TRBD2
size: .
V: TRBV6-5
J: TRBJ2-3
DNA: TGTGCCAGCAGTGCGGGCGGGGGGCCGAGGGATACGCAGTATTTT
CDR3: CASSAGGGPRDTQYF

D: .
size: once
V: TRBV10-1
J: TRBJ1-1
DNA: TGCCCCCGCACTGAAGCTTTCTTT
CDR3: CPRTEAFF

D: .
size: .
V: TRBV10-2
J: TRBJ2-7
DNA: TGCGCCAGCAAGCTATCCGGGGGGCCTCTCTCCTACGAGCAGTACTTC
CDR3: CASKLSGGPLSYEQYF

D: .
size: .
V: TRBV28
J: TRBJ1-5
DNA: TGTGCCAGCAGGAACGCGGGGGATCAGCCCCAGCATTTT
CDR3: CASRNAGDQPQHF

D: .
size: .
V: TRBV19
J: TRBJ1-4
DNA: TGTGCCAGTAGCCATAGAGGCTTCACCGACAAAAGGAGGGCTAATGAAAAACTGTTTTTT
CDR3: CASSHRGFTDKRRANEKLFF

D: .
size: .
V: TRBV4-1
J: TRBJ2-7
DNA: TGCGCCAGCAGCTACAGGGTTTCCTACGAGCAGTACTTC
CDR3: CASSYRVSYEQYF

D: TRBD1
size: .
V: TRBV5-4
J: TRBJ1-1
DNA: TGTGCCAGCAGCTCGGGACAGGGGAACACTGAAGCTTTCTTT
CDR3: CASSSGQGNTEAFF

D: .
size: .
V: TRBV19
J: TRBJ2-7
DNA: TGTGCCAGTAGTAAAAGAGGGGAGGACGAGCAGTACTTC
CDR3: CASSKRGEDEQYF

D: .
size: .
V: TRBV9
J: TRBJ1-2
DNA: TGTGCCAGCAGCCCCCCGTCGCATCGGTATGGCTACACCTTC
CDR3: CASSPPSHRYGYTF

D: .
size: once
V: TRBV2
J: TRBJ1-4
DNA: TGTGCCAGCAGTTTAAGGGGCGCCGGTAATGAAAAACTGTTTTTT
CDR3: CASSLRGAGNEKLFF

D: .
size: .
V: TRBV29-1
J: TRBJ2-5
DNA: TGCAGCGTTGATGAAGTCGGGAGTAGGACCCAGTACTTC
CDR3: CSVDEVGSRTQYF

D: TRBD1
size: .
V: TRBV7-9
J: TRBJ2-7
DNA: TGTGCCAGCAGCTTGTTTAACAGGGGGAGCTCCTACGAGCAGTACTTC
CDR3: CASSLFNRGSSYEQYF

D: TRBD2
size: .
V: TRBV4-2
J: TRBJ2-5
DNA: TGTGCCAGCAGCCAGGGACTAGCGGGGGGGGCCGAGTCAGCCCAGTACTTC
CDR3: CASSQGLAGGAESAQYF

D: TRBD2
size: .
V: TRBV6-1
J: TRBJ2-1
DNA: TGTGCCACCGTTATACTAGCGGGGGGTGGGTATGAGCAGTTCTTC
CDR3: CATVILAGGGYEQFF

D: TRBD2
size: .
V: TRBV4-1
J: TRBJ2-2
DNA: TGCGCCAGCAGCCGGACTAGCGGGGGTGTGGGGATTGGGGAGCTGTTTTTT
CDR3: CASSRTSGGVGIGELFF

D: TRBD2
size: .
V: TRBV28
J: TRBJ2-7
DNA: TGTGCCAGCAGTTTAATCTCGGGGGGGCGATCCGAGCAGTACTTC
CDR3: CASSLISGGRSEQYF

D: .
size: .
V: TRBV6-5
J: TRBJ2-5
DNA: TGTGCCAGCAGAGCCAGCGAGCGCGGCGGGACCCAGTACTTC
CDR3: CASRASERGGTQYF

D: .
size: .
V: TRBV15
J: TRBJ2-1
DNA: TGTGCCACCAGCAGAGATCGGCAGGGTCAAGAGCAGTTCTTC
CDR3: CATSRDRQGQEQFF

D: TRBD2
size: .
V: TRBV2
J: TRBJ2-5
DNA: TGTGCCAGCACCGTCCCCCCGGGGACTAGTCCCCAGACCCAGTACTTC
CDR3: CASTVPPGTSPQTQYF

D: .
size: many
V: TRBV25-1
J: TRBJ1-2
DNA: TGTGCCAGCAGTGGGGGGCATGGCTACACCTTC
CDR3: CASSGGHGYTF